This is a list of T cell receptor beta chains from one sample in a study of PD-1 blockade in classical Hodgkin lymphoma. The data were produced by immunoSEQ multiplex PCR, yet TCRdb's version contains in-frame clones alone and is incomplete. The table records tens of thousands of clones, over 75% of them present only once. The sequenced sample was CD4+ T cells from blood, obtained before the fourth cycle of nivolumab. The receptors stem from a human donor with classical Hodgkin lymphoma. Each CDR3 is given with its conserved first and last residue. The D gene is left open where the match is weak. Clone size is shown for a subset of rows, as once, few, many or a class of expanded clone.

>TRBJ1-2|NA|TRBV18|TRBD1
TGTGCCAGCTCACCCCGGGACAGTCGAGATGGCTACACCTTC
CASSPRDSRDGYTF
>TRBJ1-2|NA|TRBV5-1|NA
TGCGCCAGCAGCCCGGCGGGACGGAATTATGGCTACACCTTC
CASSPAGRNYGYTF
>TRBJ2-3|once|TRBV11-2|TRBD2
TGTGCCAGCAGCTCAGGACTAGCGGGGGGGGATACGCAGTATTTT
CASSSGLAGGDTQYF
>TRBJ2-1|NA|TRBV7-3|TRBD2
TGTGCCAGCAGCTCAAGCGGCGGACCGGGGACTAGCGGGAGACATGAGCAGTTCTTC
CASSSSGGPGTSGRHEQFF
>TRBJ2-7|few|TRBV10-3|NA
TGTGCCATCAGTGATGGGGGAATATCCTACGAGCAGTACTTC
CAISDGGISYEQYF
>TRBJ1-1|NA|TRBV28|TRBD1
TGTGCCAGCAGTCTACAGGGGGTGAACACTGAAGCTTTCTTT
CASSLQGVNTEAFF
>TRBJ2-2|NA|TRBV7-2|TRBD1
TGTGCCAGCACAGGACAGGGGGGGATCACCGGGGAGCTGTTTTTT
CASTGQGGITGELFF
>TRBJ2-5|NA|TRBV10-3|TRBD2
TGTGCCATCAGCGGGGGGGGGCAAGAGACCCAGTACTTC
CAISGGGQETQYF
>TRBJ2-2|NA|TRBV6-4|NA
TGTGCCAGCAGTAACGAGGGGGGTTGGACCGGGGAGCTGTTTTTT
CASSNEGGWTGELFF
>TRBJ2-7|NA|TRBV19|TRBD2
TGTGCCAGTAGTACTCGCGGGGGGAGACCCTACGAGCAGTACTTC
CASSTRGGRPYEQYF
>TRBJ2-5|NA|TRBV5-4|NA
TGTGCCAGCAGCTACGGGACCCAAGAGACCCAGTACTTC
CASSYGTQETQYF
>TRBJ2-2|NA|TRBV5-1|NA
TGCGCCAGCAGACGGGCCGGCTACACCGGGGAGCTGTTTTTT
CASRRAGYTGELFF
>TRBJ1-3|NA|TRBV11-1|NA
TGTGCCAGCAGCTTTGAGGGAACAGGAAACACCATATATTTT
CASSFEGTGNTIYF
>TRBJ1-2|NA|TRBV5-5|NA
TGTGCCAGCAGCTCAACTTACTATGGCTACACCTTC
CASSSTYYGYTF
>TRBJ1-5|NA|TRBV10-3|NA
TGTGCCATCAGTGAGTCTGGGGACGGCCGTAGGGGACTAAATCAGCCCCAGCATTTT
CAISESGDGRRGLNQPQHF
>TRBJ2-3|NA|TRBV6-1|NA
TGTGCCAGCAGTGAAGAGGCAGGGGCAGATACGCAGTATTTT
CASSEEAGADTQYF
>TRBJ1-1|NA|TRBV28|NA
TGTGCCAGCAGTCCCAGCGGGGGGAATGAAGCTTTCTTT
CASSPSGGNEAFF
>TRBJ2-1|NA|TRBV28|NA
TGTGCCAGCAGTTTTATGATCCTGCTGGACAATGAGCAGTTCTTC
CASSFMILLDNEQFF
>TRBJ1-4|once|TRBV4-2|NA
TGTGCCAGCAGCCCCACCGTGGGAGGAGCCGGAAGTGAAAAACTGTTTTTT
CASSPTVGGAGSEKLFF
>TRBJ2-3|NA|TRBV27|NA
TGTGCCAGCAGTTTTGGGGGATTCACAGATACGCAGTATTTT
CASSFGGFTDTQYF